Sequencing of this TCR beta chain was carried out in a study of cytomegalovirus exposure and HLA in healthy donors. Broader study findings: Reports described diagnosis of cytomegalovirus status by the classifier as highly specific and sensitive.

On this clone itself: The antigen is unknown.

Clones were read by immunoSEQ multiplex PCR, and TCRdb kept only the in-frame ones, dropping some. The sample records about 130,000 clones, 85% to 90% being singletons. The sequence derives from a man aged 25 to 40 in good health and CMV-seronegative. The sample taken for sequencing was PBMCs.

Here the CDR3 DNA reads TGCGCCAGCAGTCAATCCGAGGAGACCCAGTACTTC. Protein sequence: CASSQSEETQYF. The rearrangement joins TRBV23-1 to TRBJ2-5; D unresolved. TRBV23-1 is labeled an ORF, and its function is uncertain. V was clipped by 0 bases and J by 5 bases, with 4 bases between them. The length of the CDR3 is 12 residues.